The T cell receptor (beta chain) described here comes from a study of CD8 T cells in Susac syndrome. Germline V gene lookup returns CDR1 GTSNPN and CDR2 SVGIG (reference sequence). V was pared by 7 bases and J by 6 bases, with 13 bases between. The length of the CDR3 is 13 residues. Random hexamers were used to reverse transcribe the RNA input (0.5 to 1 ug). TCRdb passed the immunoSEQ multiplex PCR reads through MiXCR, listing each CDR3 protein once. The sample has 200,000 or so distinct CDR3 sequences; just under 95% are singletons. The TCR comes from a human donor with Susac syndrome. The material sequenced was CD8+ T cells from PBMCs. The chain combines TRBV30 with TRBJ1-6; D unclear. This CDR3 is CALGQLSNSPLHF. CDR3 nucleotide sequence: TGTGCCTTGGGCCAACTGAGTAATTCACCCCTCCACTTT.